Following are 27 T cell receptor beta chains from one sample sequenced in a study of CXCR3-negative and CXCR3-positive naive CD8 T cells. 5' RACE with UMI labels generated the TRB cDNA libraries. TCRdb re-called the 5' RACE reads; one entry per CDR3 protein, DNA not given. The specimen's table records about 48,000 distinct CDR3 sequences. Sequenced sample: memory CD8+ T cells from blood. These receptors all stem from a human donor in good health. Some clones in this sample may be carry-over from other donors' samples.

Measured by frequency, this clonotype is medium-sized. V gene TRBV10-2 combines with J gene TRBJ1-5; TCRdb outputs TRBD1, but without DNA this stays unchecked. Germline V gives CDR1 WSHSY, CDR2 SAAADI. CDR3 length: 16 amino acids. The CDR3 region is CASSESPGNSNQPQHF.

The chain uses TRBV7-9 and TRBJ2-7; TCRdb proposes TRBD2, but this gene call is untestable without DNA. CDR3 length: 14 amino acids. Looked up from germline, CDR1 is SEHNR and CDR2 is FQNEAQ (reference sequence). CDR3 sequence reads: CASSSARLGYEQYF.

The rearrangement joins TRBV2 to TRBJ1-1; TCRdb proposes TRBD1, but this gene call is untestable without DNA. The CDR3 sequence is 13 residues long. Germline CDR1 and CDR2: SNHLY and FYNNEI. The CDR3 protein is CASSGTGWTEAFF. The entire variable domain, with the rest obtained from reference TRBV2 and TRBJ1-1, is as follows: EPEVTQTPSHQVTQMGQEVILRCVPISNHLYFYWYRQILGQKVEFLVSFYNNEISEKSEIFDDQFSVERPDGSNFTLKIRSTKLEDSAMYFCASSGTGWTEAFFGQGTRLTVV.

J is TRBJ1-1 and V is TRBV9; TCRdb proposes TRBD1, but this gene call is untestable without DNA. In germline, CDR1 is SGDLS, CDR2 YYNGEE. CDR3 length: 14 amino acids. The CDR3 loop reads CASSVGGVGTEAFF.

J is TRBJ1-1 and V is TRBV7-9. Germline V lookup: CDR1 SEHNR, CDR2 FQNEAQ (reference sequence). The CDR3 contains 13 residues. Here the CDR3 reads CASSPWESAEAFF.

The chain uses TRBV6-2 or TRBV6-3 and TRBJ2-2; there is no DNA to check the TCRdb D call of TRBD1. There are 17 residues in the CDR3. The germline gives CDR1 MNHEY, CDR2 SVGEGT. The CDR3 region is CASSYLDRATSTGELFF.

The CDR3 here is CSAKRDRGLETQYF. The chain carries TRBV20-1 and TRBJ2-5; without DNA, the TCRdb call of TRBD1 cannot be checked. Germline lookup yields CDR1 DFQATT and CDR2 SNEGSKA (reference sequence). CDR3 length: 14 amino acids.

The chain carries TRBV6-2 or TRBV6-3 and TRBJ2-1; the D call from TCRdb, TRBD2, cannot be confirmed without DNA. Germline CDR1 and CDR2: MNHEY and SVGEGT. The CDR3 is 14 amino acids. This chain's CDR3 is CASSRGSGFNEQFF.

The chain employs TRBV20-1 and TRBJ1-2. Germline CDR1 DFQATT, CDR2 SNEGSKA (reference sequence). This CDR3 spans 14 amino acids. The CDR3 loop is CSARDLENSYGYTF.

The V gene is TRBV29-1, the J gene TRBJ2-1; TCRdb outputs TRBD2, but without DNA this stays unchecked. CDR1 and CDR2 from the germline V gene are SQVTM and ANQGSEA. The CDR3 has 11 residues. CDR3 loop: CSVSARNEQFF.

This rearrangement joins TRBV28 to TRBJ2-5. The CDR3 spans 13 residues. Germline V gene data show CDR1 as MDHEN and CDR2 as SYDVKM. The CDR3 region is CASSFIRQETQYF.

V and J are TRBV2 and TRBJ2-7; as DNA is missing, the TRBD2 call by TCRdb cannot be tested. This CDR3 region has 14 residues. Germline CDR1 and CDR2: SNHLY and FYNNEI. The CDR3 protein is CASSDQRGEYEQYF.

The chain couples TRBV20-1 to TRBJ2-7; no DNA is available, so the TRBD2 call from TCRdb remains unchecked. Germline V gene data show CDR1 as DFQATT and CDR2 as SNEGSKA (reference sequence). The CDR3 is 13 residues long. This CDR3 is CSALPGLSYEQYF.

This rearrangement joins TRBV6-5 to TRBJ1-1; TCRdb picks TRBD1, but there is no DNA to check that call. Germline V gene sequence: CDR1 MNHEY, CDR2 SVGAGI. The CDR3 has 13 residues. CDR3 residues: CASLMGAGTEAFF.

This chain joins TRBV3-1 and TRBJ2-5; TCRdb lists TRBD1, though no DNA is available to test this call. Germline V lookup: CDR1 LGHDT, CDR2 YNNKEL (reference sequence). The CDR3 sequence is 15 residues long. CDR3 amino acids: CASSPTRGETETQYF.

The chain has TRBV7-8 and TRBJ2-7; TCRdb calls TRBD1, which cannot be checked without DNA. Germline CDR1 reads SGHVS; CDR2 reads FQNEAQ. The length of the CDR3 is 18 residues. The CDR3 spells CASSQVPGQGSGSYEQYF.

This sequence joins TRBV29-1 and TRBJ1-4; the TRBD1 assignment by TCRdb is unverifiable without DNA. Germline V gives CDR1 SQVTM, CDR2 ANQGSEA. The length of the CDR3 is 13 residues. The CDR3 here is CSVTGPLSEKLFF.

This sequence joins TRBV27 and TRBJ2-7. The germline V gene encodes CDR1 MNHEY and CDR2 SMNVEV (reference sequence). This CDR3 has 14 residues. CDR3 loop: CASRPATPSYEQYF.

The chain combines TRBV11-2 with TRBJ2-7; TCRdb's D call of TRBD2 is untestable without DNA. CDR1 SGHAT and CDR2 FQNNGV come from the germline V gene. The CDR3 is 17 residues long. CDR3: CASKKGPSLAGTYEQYF.

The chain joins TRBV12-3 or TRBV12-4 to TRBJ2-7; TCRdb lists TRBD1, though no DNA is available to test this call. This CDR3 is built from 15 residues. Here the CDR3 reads CASSLPGRPSYEQYF.

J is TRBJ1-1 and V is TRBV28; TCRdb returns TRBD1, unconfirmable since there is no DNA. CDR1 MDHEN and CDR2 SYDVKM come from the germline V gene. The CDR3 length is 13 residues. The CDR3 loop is CASRPTGSHEAFF.

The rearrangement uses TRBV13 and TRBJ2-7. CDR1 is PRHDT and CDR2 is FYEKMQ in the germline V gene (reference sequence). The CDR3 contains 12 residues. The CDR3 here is CASSTYSDEQYF. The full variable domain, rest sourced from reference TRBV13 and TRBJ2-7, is AAGVIQSPRHLIKEKRETATLKCYPIPRHDTVYWYQQGPGQDPQFLISFYEKMQSDKGSIPDRFSAQQFSDYHSELNMSSLELGDSALYFCASSTYSDEQYFGPGTRLTVT.

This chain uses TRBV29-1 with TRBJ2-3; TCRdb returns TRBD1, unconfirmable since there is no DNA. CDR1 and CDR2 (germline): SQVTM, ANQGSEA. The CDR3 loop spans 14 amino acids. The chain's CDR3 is CSVGSGGDTDTQYF.

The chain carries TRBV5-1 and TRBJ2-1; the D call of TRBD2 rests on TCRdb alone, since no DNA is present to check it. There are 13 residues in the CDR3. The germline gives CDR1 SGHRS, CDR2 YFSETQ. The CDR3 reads CASRLAGGNEQFF.

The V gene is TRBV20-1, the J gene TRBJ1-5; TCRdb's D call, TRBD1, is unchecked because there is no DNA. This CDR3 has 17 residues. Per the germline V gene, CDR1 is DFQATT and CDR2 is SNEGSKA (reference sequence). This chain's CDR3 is CSATEPSGSPENQPQHF.

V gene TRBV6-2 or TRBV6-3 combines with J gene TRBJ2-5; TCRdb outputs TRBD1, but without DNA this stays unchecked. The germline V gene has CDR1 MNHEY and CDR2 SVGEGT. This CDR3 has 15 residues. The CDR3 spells CASSLQGTAVETQYF.

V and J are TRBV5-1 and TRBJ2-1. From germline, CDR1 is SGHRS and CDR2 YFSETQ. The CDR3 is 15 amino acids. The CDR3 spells CASSSTGSSYNEQFF.